A single sample gave rise to the 20 T cell receptor beta chains below, sequenced in a study of T cell responses to AZD1222 COVID-19 vaccine (dated by TCRdb to the early 2020s). The library relied on the immunoSEQ multiplex PCR assay. Imported from immuneACCESS, the table was reduced by TCRdb to in-frame sequences with V and J called. These copies leave out some clones; in studies compared against another copy, an unresolved V gene accounts for under half, and the cause of the remainder is not known. Within this sample are approximately 100,000 clones, with roughly nine tenths of them counted one time only. In total, the top ten clones hold 7.5% of the sample. The label giving this sample's time point can be read as: baseline before first vaccination. The material sequenced was peripheral blood, taken on day 0 of AZD1222 vaccination. These receptors came from an adult in good health.

This clone was detected once. The CDR3 DNA reads as TGTGCCAGCGCCAAGACGGGACACACAGATACGCAGTATTTT. Encoded protein: CASAKTGHTDTQYF. This chain connects TRBV28 to TRBJ2-3, with a possible D match to TRBD1 (6 bases). Germline V gives CDR1 MDHEN, CDR2 SYDVKM. Trimming stripped 8 bases from V and 2 bases from J, with 14 bases between. The CDR3 has 14 residues.

The chain employs TRBV2 and TRBJ1-4, with D tentatively TRBD1 (6 bases). The CDR3 spans 16 residues. Trimming took 3 bases from V and 1 from J, leaving 12 bases between them. The germline V gene encodes CDR1 SNHLY and CDR2 FYNNEI. CDR3 residues: CASSESGGRTNEKLFF. As DNA, the CDR3 is TGTGCCAGCAGTGAGTCTGGGGGCAGAACTAATGAAAAACTGTTTTTT.

The CDR3 DNA reads TGTGCCAGCAGCGGAAACAGGGGATCGTACAATGAGCAGTTCTTC. It is translated as CASSGNRGSYNEQFF. This chain uses TRBV7-2 with TRBJ2-1; 7 bases are a match to TRBD1. The CDR3 sequence is 15 residues long. V was clipped by 5 bases and J by 4 bases; unmatched bases: 8. Germline V lookup: CDR1 SGHTA, CDR2 FQGNSA.

This chain joins TRBV18 and TRBJ1-4; tentatively, D is TRBD1 (6 bases). Germline lookup yields CDR1 KGHSH and CDR2 LQKENI. The CDR3 totals 15 residues. The V gene lost 0 bases and the J gene lost 5 bases, with 10 bases spanning the gap. This CDR3 is CASSPPGQGNEKLFF. As DNA, the CDR3 is TGTGCCAGCTCACCACCGGGACAAGGAAATGAAAAACTGTTTTTT.

The chain links TRBV27 to TRBJ2-6; D is possibly TRBD1 (5 bases). The germline V gene has CDR1 MNHEY and CDR2 SMNVEV (reference sequence). The CDR3 sequence is 17 residues long. Trimming took off 0 bases at V and 1 base at J, with 10 bases between the two ends. The DNA for the CDR3 is TGTGCCAGCAGTTTATCGAGACAGTCTTCTGGGGCCAACGTCCTGACTTTC. As protein: CASSLSRQSSGANVLTF.

This clone was recorded once. In DNA, the CDR3 is TGTGCCATCAGGGCCGGGACAGTTTACGGCTACACCTTC. It codes for CAIRAGTVYGYTF. The V and J genes are TRBV10-3 and TRBJ1-2, with TRBD1 matching 7 bases. The V gene end was trimmed by 6 bases and the J gene end by 8 bases; junction bases not matched to a gene: 9. The CDR3 runs to 13 residues. Germline-derived CDR1 and CDR2 are ENHRY and SYGVKD.

This clone was counted a single time. The chain is built from TRBV24-1 and TRBJ2-2; D is unresolved. CDR1 is KGHDR and CDR2 is SFDVKD in the germline V gene. The V end lost 3 bases, the J end lost 2 bases, and 9 bases lay between the germline ends. The CDR3 spans 15 residues. The chain's CDR3 is CATSDRTANTGELFF. DNA of the CDR3: TGTGCCACCAGTGATCGGACGGCCAACACCGGGGAGCTGTTTTTT.

V gene TRBV19 combines with J gene TRBJ2-5, with 13 bases identical to TRBD2. Trimming took 2 bases from V and 3 from J; bases not matched to a gene: 6. The CDR3 has 17 residues. CDR1 is LNHDA and CDR2 is SQIVND in the germline V gene (reference sequence). CDR3 nucleotide sequence: TGTGCCAGTAGTATACTCGTCGGGACTAGCGGGAAAGAGACCCAGTACTTC. Translating it yields CASSILVGTSGKETQYF.

The J gene is TRBJ2-7, the V gene TRBV20-1, with a tentative D call TRBD1 (5 bases). Deletions cut 3 bases from V and 6 bases from J, with 15 bases between. Germline-derived CDR1 and CDR2 are DFQATT and SNEGSKA (reference sequence). This CDR3 region has 13 residues. CDR3 sequence (DNA): TGCAGTGCTAGTAGGCAGGGCAGGTCCGAGCAGTACTTC. It specifies CSASRQGRSEQYF.

This clone appeared a single time. The CDR3 protein is CASSLQGNSPLHF. The CDR3 bases are TGTGCCAGCAGCTTACAGGGTAATTCACCCCTCCACTTT. The V gene is TRBV7-3, the J gene TRBJ1-6; the D gene is possibly TRBD1 (5 bases). Per the germline V gene, CDR1 is SGHTA and CDR2 is FQGTGA. The V and J ends lost 2 bases and 6 bases respectively, with 5 bases between them. The CDR3 runs to 13 residues.

This chain links TRBV27 with TRBJ1-5; TRBD1 matches at 7 bases. V was clipped by 3 bases and J by 7 bases; unmatched bases: 12. Germline assignment: CDR1 MNHEY and CDR2 SMNVEV (reference sequence). This CDR3 is built from 16 residues. The CDR3 sequence: CASSFYGRGMDQPQHF. Here the CDR3 DNA reads TGTGCCAGCAGTTTCTACGGCAGGGGGATGGACCAGCCCCAGCATTTT.

The chain is built from TRBV6-5 and TRBJ1-2; perhaps TRBD1 as D (6 bases). CDR3 length: 14 amino acids. V was trimmed by 0 bases and J by 7 bases, leaving 12 bases between them. Germline loops: CDR1 MNHEY, CDR2 SVGAGI. Here the CDR3 DNA reads TGTGCCAGCAGTTACTCGGGGGGCCGGGGTGGCTACACCTTC. Translation: CASSYSGGRGGYTF.

The chain combines TRBV30 with TRBJ1-6; D remains ambiguous. V dropped 2 bases and J dropped 8 bases, with 7 bases sitting between them. CDR1 is GTSNPN, CDR2 SVGIG, per germline (reference sequence). The CDR3 length is 12 residues. CDR3 residues: CAWSTEYSPLHF. The CDR3 DNA reads TGTGCCTGGAGTACCGAATATTCACCCCTCCACTTT.

V is TRBV5-1 and J is TRBJ2-1; TRBD2 is a possible D gene (5 bases). V gave up 5 bases and J gave up 4 bases, with 13 bases separating them. Germline-derived CDR1 and CDR2 are SGHRS and YFSETQ. The CDR3 runs to 14 residues. CDR3 in amino acids: CASSGAAVYNEQFF. CDR3 coding DNA: TGCGCCAGCAGTGGAGCAGCGGTTTACAATGAGCAGTTCTTC.

CDR3 sequence reads: CASRGDPGNTEAFF. CDR3 bases: TGTGCCAGCAGGGGGGACCCTGGGAACACTGAAGCTTTCTTT. The V call is TRBV2, the J call TRBJ1-1; D is perhaps TRBD1 (5 bases). This CDR3 has 14 residues. CDR1 and CDR2 from the germline V gene are SNHLY and FYNNEI. V was pared by 6 bases and J by 1 base, with 12 bases between.

The gene calls are TRBV7-3 and TRBJ1-5; 7 bases are shared with TRBD1. Per germline, CDR1 SGHTA and CDR2 FQGTGA. There are 14 residues in the CDR3. The trim removed 0 bases at V and 5 bases at J, leaving 1 base unmatched. The CDR3 here is CASSLTGGYQPQHF. Here the CDR3 DNA reads TGTGCCAGCAGCTTAACAGGGGGCTATCAGCCCCAGCATTTT. The full variable domain, in which reference TRBV7-3 and TRBJ1-5 provide the parts outside the CDR3, is GAGVSQTPSNKVTEKGKYVELRCDPISGHTALYWYRQSLGQGPEFLIYFQGTGAADDSGLPNDRFFAVRPEGSVSTLKIQRTERGDSAVYLCASSLTGGYQPQHFGDGTRLSIL.

The chain employs TRBV7-2 and TRBJ1-2; maybe TRBD1 (6 bases). The CDR3 sequence is 14 residues long. Germline CDR1 is SGHTA and CDR2 is FQGNSA. V lost 11 bases to trimming and J lost 3 bases, with 19 bases between them. CDR3: CASRGGQAHYGYTF. The DNA for the CDR3 is TGTGCCTCTAGGGGGGGGCAGGCACACTATGGCTACACCTTC.

The chain uses TRBV5-8 and TRBJ2-7; a weak D match, TRBD1 (7 bases). The CDR3 is 15 amino acids. Trimming stripped 4 bases from V and 0 bases from J, with 14 bases between. Germline loops: CDR1 SGHTS, CDR2 YDEGEE. In nucleotides, the CDR3 is TGTGCCAGCAGCCCGGGGGCAGGGGGCTCCTACGAGCAGTACTTC. It specifies CASSPGAGGSYEQYF.

This chain links TRBV18 with TRBJ2-7; 8 nucleotides line up with TRBD1. In germline, CDR1 is KGHSH, CDR2 LQKENI. The V segment lost 3 bases and the J segment 4 bases; nucleotides outside the gene matches: 8. This CDR3 region has 15 residues. The CDR3 nucleotides are TGTGCCAGCTCACCGGACAGGGCGGTTACGTACGAGCAGTACTTC. Residues: CASSPDRAVTYEQYF.

The chain uses TRBV29-1 and TRBJ1-1; D possibly corresponds to TRBD1 (5 bases). The length of the CDR3 is 12 residues. In germline, CDR1 is SQVTM, CDR2 ANQGSEA. The CDR3 loop reads CTSGGGNTEAFF. DNA of the CDR3: TGCACATCAGGCGGGGGGAACACTGAAGCTTTCTTT.